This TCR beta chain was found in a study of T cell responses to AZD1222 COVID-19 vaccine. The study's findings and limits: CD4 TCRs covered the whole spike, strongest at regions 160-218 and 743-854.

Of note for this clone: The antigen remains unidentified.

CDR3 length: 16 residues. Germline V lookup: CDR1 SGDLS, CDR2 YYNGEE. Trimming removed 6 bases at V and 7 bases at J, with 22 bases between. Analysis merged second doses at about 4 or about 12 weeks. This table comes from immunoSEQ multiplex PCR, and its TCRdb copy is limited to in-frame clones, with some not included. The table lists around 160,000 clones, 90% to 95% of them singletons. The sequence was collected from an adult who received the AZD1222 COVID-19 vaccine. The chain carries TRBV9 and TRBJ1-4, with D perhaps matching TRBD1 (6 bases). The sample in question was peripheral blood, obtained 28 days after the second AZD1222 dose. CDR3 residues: CASTPHGGQGGEKLFF. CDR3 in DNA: TGTGCCAGCACCCCCCACGGGGGACAAGGGGGTGAAAAACTGTTTTTT.